What follows are 26 T cell receptor beta chains derived from one specimen sequenced in a study of metastatic and nonmetastatic thyroid tumors. Every patient was untreated before thyroid surgery. From the PCR reads, TCRdb re-called clones with MiXCR. In the table there are about 40,000 clones, 9.5% to 12% of which are singletons. Sample: blood. The source of these receptors is a female donor with papillary thyroid cancer or a benign thyroid nodule (not recorded which). Some clones in this sample may be carry-over from other donors' samples.

The gene calls are TRBV7-3 and TRBJ2-3; D remains ambiguous. Germline loops: CDR1 SGHTA, CDR2 FQGTGA. The CDR3 loop spans 14 amino acids. The germline V and J ends were trimmed by 2 bases and 4 bases, with 10 bases remaining between them. The CDR3: CASSLSKSADTQYF. The CDR3 coding sequence is TGTGCCAGCAGCTTATCGAAGAGCGCAGATACGCAGTATTTT. Looking up the rest from reference TRBV7-3 and TRBJ2-3 gives the full variable domain: GAGVSQTPSNKVTEKGKYVELRCDPISGHTALYWYRQSLGQGPEFLIYFQGTGAADDSGLPNDRFFAVRPEGSVSTLKIQRTERGDSAVYLCASSLSKSADTQYFGPGTRLTVL.

This clone showed up many times. The genes are TRBV7-2 and TRBJ2-6; no firm D call. With 5 bases removed from V and 0 bases from J, the gap between germline ends came to 8 bases. The CDR3 extends over 15 amino acids. Germline values: CDR1 SGHTA, CDR2 FQGNSA. CDR3 nucleotides: TGTGCCAGCAGCCCTCGCGGCTCTGGGGCCAACGTCCTGACTTTC. Translated: CASSPRGSGANVLTF.

The table lists this clone with many counts. J is TRBJ2-5 and V is TRBV4-2; 8 positions agree with TRBD2. The CDR3 runs to 15 residues. Per germline, CDR1 LGHNA and CDR2 YNFKEQ. The V segment lost 2 bases and the J segment 5 bases; nucleotides outside the gene matches: 7. This CDR3 is CASSQSREGHETQYF. CDR3 DNA: TGTGCCAGCAGCCAATCTCGGGAGGGCCATGAGACCCAGTACTTC.

In its sample, this clone was seen many times. As DNA, the CDR3 is TGTGCCATCAGACCCGGGACTAGCGGCCCCACAGATACGCAGTATTTT. Amino acids: CAIRPGTSGPTDTQYF. The V call is TRBV10-3, the J call TRBJ2-3; 11 nucleotides line up with TRBD2. CDR1 is ENHRY, CDR2 SYGVKD, per germline. The CDR3 runs to 16 residues. V lost 6 bases and J lost 2; bases outside the gene matches: 7.

This clone has at least ten counts. V usage is TRBV3-1 and J usage is TRBJ2-7; D remains ambiguous. Trimming removed 4 bases at V and 1 base at J, with 8 bases between. CDR3 length equals 13 residues. Looked up from germline, CDR1 is LGHDT and CDR2 is YNNKEL (reference sequence). CDR3 nucleotide sequence: TGTGCCAGCAGCCCCCGGTGGTCCTACGAGCAGTACTTC. Translating it yields CASSPRWSYEQYF.

This clone was observed once. The rearrangement links TRBV11-2 to TRBJ2-3; no firm D call. The CDR3 is 14 residues long. Trimming pared 0 bases from V and 2 bases from J, leaving 6 bases between. Looked up from germline, CDR1 is SGHAT and CDR2 is FQNNGV. CDR3 in amino acids: CASSLDFATDTQYF. The CDR3 DNA is TGTGCCAGCAGCTTAGATTTCGCCACAGATACGCAGTATTTT.

There are many counts of this clone. This rearrangement joins TRBV27 to TRBJ2-1; TRBD2 might be the D (6 bases). CDR1 and CDR2 (germline): MNHEY, SMNVEV (reference sequence). The V gene lost 2 bases and the J gene lost 1 base, with 9 bases spanning the gap. This CDR3 is built from 15 residues. The DNA of the CDR3 is TGTGCCAGCAGTTTAGCGGGAATGTCCTACAATGAGCAGTTCTTC. Protein product: CASSLAGMSYNEQFF.

This clone was recorded many times. The chain combines TRBV27 with TRBJ2-1; 11 bases are shared with TRBD2. Germline CDR1 reads MNHEY; CDR2 reads SMNVEV (reference sequence). This CDR3 is 14 amino acids long. V shed 4 bases, J shed 6 bases, and the junction held 2 bases outside the gene matches. Here the CDR3 reads CASSSGLAANEQFF. The CDR3 DNA sequence: TGTGCCAGCAGTTCGGGACTAGCGGCCAATGAGCAGTTCTTC.

At least ten counts were recorded for this clone. The V call is TRBV12-3 or TRBV12-4, the J call TRBJ2-4; D possibly corresponds to TRBD1 (5 bases). V was cut by 3 bases and J by 6 bases, with 9 bases left in between. The CDR3 is 13 amino acids. The CDR3, as DNA: TGTGCCAGCAGTTTCCGCAGGGTAAACATTCAGTACTTC. It specifies CASSFRRVNIQYF.

This clone has a count of ten or more. The chain combines TRBV28 with TRBJ2-5, with TRBD2 identical over 11 bases. V gave up 7 bases and J gave up 4 bases; unmatched junction bases: 5. The V gene's germline CDR1 is MDHEN and CDR2 SYDVKM. This CDR3 comprises 14 residues. The CDR3 DNA follows: TGTGCCAGCACCTCCGGGACTAGCGGAGAGACCCAGTACTTC. Translation gives CASTSGTSGETQYF.

This clone was counted many times. The gene calls are TRBV19 and TRBJ2-2, with D unresolved. V lost 5 bases and J lost 3, with 19 bases in between. This CDR3 is built from 17 residues. Germline CDR1 and CDR2: LNHDA and SQIVND (reference sequence). This CDR3 is CASSPPWRSTDTGELFF. CDR3 in DNA: TGTGCCAGTAGTCCCCCTTGGCGGTCGACTGACACCGGGGAGCTGTTTTTT.

This clone has ten or more counts. CDR3: CASSWGPGGYETQYF. As DNA, the CDR3 is TGCGCCAGCAGCTGGGGCCCGGGGGGATACGAGACCCAGTACTTC. The chain recombines TRBV5-1 with TRBJ2-5; 7 nucleotides align to TRBD2. This CDR3 is built from 15 residues. Germline V gives CDR1 SGHRS, CDR2 YFSETQ. V gave up 3 bases and J gave up 5 bases; unmatched junction bases: 10. Based on the CDR3 plus reference TRBV5-1 and TRBJ2-5, the full variable domain is KAGVTQTPRYLIKTRGQQVTLSCSPISGHRSVSWYQQTPGQGLQFLFEYFSETQRNKGNFPGRFSGRQFSNSRSEMNVSTLELGDSALYLCASSWGPGGYETQYFGPGTRLLVL.

This clone appeared many times. This rearrangement joins TRBV6-1 to TRBJ2-7; D perhaps matches TRBD2 (6 bases). Germline V gene lookup returns CDR1 MNHNS and CDR2 SASEGT. Trimming pared 5 bases from V and 0 bases from J, leaving 20 bases between. This CDR3 comprises 17 residues. This chain's CDR3 is CASSLSPGGSLSYEQYF. CDR3 nucleotide sequence: TGTGCCAGCAGTCTTTCCCCTGGGGGGAGCCTCTCCTACGAGCAGTACTTC.

This clone was counted many times. The V and J genes are TRBV11-3 and TRBJ2-1, with D maybe TRBD2 (6 bases). Germline CDR1 is SGHNT and CDR2 is YENEEA. CDR3 length: 13 residues. The ends were cut back, 1 base at V and 8 bases at J, with 9 bases in the middle. CDR3 residues: CASSLGLVDEQFF. Here the CDR3 DNA reads TGTGCCAGCAGCTTAGGACTAGTAGATGAGCAGTTCTTC.

Many counts were recorded for this clone. CDR3 region: CSASGSLAYNEQFF. The CDR3 nucleotides are TGCAGTGCGAGCGGGAGTTTGGCCTACAATGAGCAGTTCTTC. The chain joins TRBV20-1 to TRBJ2-1, with 8 nucleotides matching TRBD2. CDR3 length equals 14 residues. Trimming cost V 6 bases and J 2 bases; bases outside gene matches: 6. The germline V gene encodes CDR1 DFQATT and CDR2 SNEGSKA (reference sequence).

With regard to this clone: One end of the junction fails to match germline, which may point to a read error. The chain is built from TRBV6-2 or TRBV6-3 and TRBJ2-7; D perhaps matches TRBD2 (6 bases). Germline CDR1 reads MNHEY; CDR2 reads SVGEGT. This CDR3 contains 17 residues. CDR3 in DNA: TGTGCCAGCAGTTACGACTGGAGGCGGGATACTTCCCACGAGCGGTACTTC. Encoded protein: CASSYDWRRDTSHERYF.

This clone was seen ten or more times. The chain couples TRBV5-6 to TRBJ2-3; D uncertain. This CDR3 region has 14 residues. Germline loops: CDR1 SGHDT, CDR2 YYEEEE. Trimming took off 0 bases at V and 2 bases at J, with 7 bases between the two ends. Here the CDR3 DNA reads TGTGCCAGCAGCTTGGGGAGCTACACAGATACGCAGTATTTT. Its protein product is CASSLGSYTDTQYF.

In the case of this clone: Its ends do not fully match the called genes, so a read error is possible. The V gene is TRBV6-1, the J gene TRBJ2-1, with 8 positions matching TRBD1. This CDR3 comprises 15 residues. Germline CDR1 reads MNHNS; CDR2 reads SASEGT. CDR3 in amino acids: CASTGDRGLYNEQFF. The DNA of the CDR3 is TGTGCAAGCACTGGCGACAGGGGACTTTACAATGAGCAGTTCTTC.

This clone has a count of ten or more. The chain has TRBV20-1 and TRBJ2-4; D is unresolved. Germline loops: CDR1 DFQATT, CDR2 SNEGSKA (reference sequence). Trimming pared 3 bases from V and 6 bases from J, leaving 12 bases between. The CDR3 has 13 amino acids. The CDR3 DNA reads as TGCAGTGCTAGTGATAGATTGGGAAACATTCAGTACTTC. Its protein is CSASDRLGNIQYF.

A few counts support this clone. J is TRBJ1-1 and V is TRBV20-1, with TRBD1 matching 8 bases. This CDR3 is built from 14 residues. Germline assignment: CDR1 DFQATT and CDR2 SNEGSKA (reference sequence). The ends lost 0 bases at V and 7 bases at J; junction bases unmatched: 7. The CDR3 sequence is CSARDVQGEIEAFF. The CDR3 DNA is TGCAGTGCTAGAGATGTACAGGGGGAAATTGAAGCTTTCTTT.

Ten or more counts support this clone. The chain recombines TRBV18 with TRBJ1-2, with 7 nucleotides matching TRBD1. This CDR3 comprises 15 residues. Germline values: CDR1 KGHSH, CDR2 LQKENI. The J segment lost 2 bases and the V segment lost 6 bases, leaving 9 bases of the junction unmatched. In nucleotides, the CDR3 is TGTGCCAGCTCTCCCGGGACAGACGCCAACTATGGCTACACCTTC. Its translation: CASSPGTDANYGYTF.

For the CDR3, the DNA is TGCGCCAGCAGCTTGGCCATGAGGACTAGCGGGCCCGGGGAGCTGTTTTTT. Its protein product is CASSLAMRTSGPGELFF. The V call is TRBV5-1, the J call TRBJ2-2, with 11 bases identical to TRBD2. Germline trimming cut 0 bases from V and 6 bases from J; bases unmatched to any gene: 7. The germline V gene has CDR1 SGHRS and CDR2 YFSETQ. The CDR3 consists of 17 residues.

This clone was seen repeatedly, ten times or more. This chain joins TRBV11-1 and TRBJ1-2; D is ambiguous. Germline-derived CDR1 and CDR2 are SGHAT and FQDESV (reference sequence). The CDR3 runs to 17 residues. Trimming removed 2 bases from V and 7 bases from J, with 23 bases in between. The CDR3 loop reads CASSLTNWPLPGSGYTF. The CDR3 coding sequence is TGTGCCAGCAGCTTAACGAATTGGCCGCTCCCCGGGAGTGGCTACACCTTC.

A few counts support this clone. At one end the junction does not follow the germline gene, possibly because of a read error. The V and J genes are TRBV28 and TRBJ1-5; 9 positions match TRBD1. The CDR3 contains 12 residues. CDR1 is MDHEN, CDR2 SYDVKM, per germline. CDR3 amino acids: CASSLIPGQGIF. CDR3 DNA sequence: TGTGCCAGCAGTTTAATTCCGGGACAGGGCATTTTT.

This clone was observed at least ten times. V is TRBV20-1 and J is TRBJ1-5; D not certain. The germline V gene has CDR1 DFQATT and CDR2 SNEGSKA (reference sequence). This CDR3 is 15 amino acids long. The V end lost 1 base, the J end lost 1 base, and 11 bases lay between the germline ends. The CDR3 DNA is TGCAGTGCTAGAGCCCCGGGGAGGAGCAATCAGCCCCAGCATTTT. It translates to CSARAPGRSNQPQHF.

Ten or more counts support this clone. This chain links TRBV18 with TRBJ1-3, with D possibly matching TRBD1 (5 bases). The V and J ends lost 1 base and 3 bases respectively, with 13 bases between them. This CDR3 contains 16 residues. Germline V lookup: CDR1 KGHSH, CDR2 LQKENI. This CDR3 is CASSPLGSGGGNTIYF. CDR3 nucleotides: TGTGCCAGCTCACCACTCGGATCCGGGGGTGGAAACACCATATATTTT.